Listed below are T cell receptor beta chains from one sample, sequenced in a study of identifying expanded T cells in peripheral blood. Assay used: immunoSEQ multiplex PCR; TCRdb lists only in-frame clones, some missing. The sample lists about 80,000 clones, around 83% occurring once. The sample comprised blood. These TCRs come from a person aged 18-70 years in good health. CDR3s include the opening cysteine and the closing phenylalanine or tryptophan. A D gene is named only where the DNA matches it firmly.

D gene: TRBD1
J gene: TRBJ2-2
V gene: TRBV27
CDR3 DNA: TGTGCCAGCAGTCACCCCCGGGACAGGGGGCTGGGCACCGGGGAGCTGTTTTTT
CDR3 protein: CASSHPRDRGLGTGELFF

D gene: .
J gene: TRBJ1-6
V gene: TRBV7-9
CDR3 DNA: TGTGCCAGCAGCGGAGGGGACGGGGCCCTCCACTTT
CDR3 protein: CASSGGDGALHF

D gene: .
J gene: TRBJ1-5
V gene: TRBV7-2
CDR3 DNA: TGTGCCAGCAGCTTAGATCTCGGGGTGGAACAGCCCCAGCATTTT
CDR3 protein: CASSLDLGVEQPQHF

D gene: .
J gene: TRBJ1-1
V gene: TRBV18
CDR3 DNA: TGTGCCAGCTCATATTCTACAGGGTTGGCGGTGAACACTGAAGCTTTCTTT
CDR3 protein: CASSYSTGLAVNTEAFF

D gene: TRBD1
J gene: TRBJ2-7
V gene: TRBV19
CDR3 DNA: TGTGCCAGTAGTAGCCGGGACAGGGAGACCGAGCAGTACTTC
CDR3 protein: CASSSRDRETEQYF

D gene: .
J gene: TRBJ2-5
V gene: TRBV12-2
CDR3 DNA: TGTGCAAGTCGCCTCATCCTAGAGACCCAGTACTTC
CDR3 protein: CASRLILETQYF

D gene: .
J gene: TRBJ2-7
V gene: TRBV28
CDR3 DNA: TGTGCCAGCAGTTCATCGACCTACGAGCAGTACTTC
CDR3 protein: CASSSSTYEQYF

D gene: .
J gene: TRBJ2-3
V gene: TRBV7-9
CDR3 DNA: TGTGCCAGCAGCTTAAGTGAGGTCACAGATACGCAGTATTTT
CDR3 protein: CASSLSEVTDTQYF

D gene: .
J gene: TRBJ1-1
V gene: TRBV5-6
CDR3 DNA: TGTGCCAGCAGCCCCGAGAGGAACACTGAAGCTTTCTTT
CDR3 protein: CASSPERNTEAFF

D gene: .
J gene: TRBJ1-2
V gene: TRBV7-2
CDR3 DNA: TGTGCCAGCAGCTTAGAGGCTCGGTGGGGTGGCTACACCTTC
CDR3 protein: CASSLEARWGGYTF